This T cell receptor beta chain originates from a study of shared clonotypes between healthy human individuals. Turning to this clone: Its antigen remains unidentified.

The CDR3 has 13 amino acids. V was shortened by 11 bases and J by 7 bases, with 20 bases between the two germline ends. CDR1 MDHEN and CDR2 SYDVKM come from the germline V gene. Sorted-subset replicate PCRs used 200 ng of genomic DNA. This amount corresponded to approximately 30,000 T cell genomes. Repertoires were generated with immunoSEQ multiplex PCR, while TCRdb's copy carries only in-frame clones and drops some. Of about 710,000 clones detected, roughly 73% appear once; the ten largest clones hold around 1.7%. Study-wide points: Sequencing depth was a factor that was expected to affect clonotype sharing among donors. Sampling used blood alone; tissue repertoires probably differ. Among non-shared clonotypes, generation probabilities were lower than among those shared by all four donors.

This chain uses TRBV28 with TRBJ1-1; no clear D gene. The sequenced sample consisted of memory CD4+ T cells sorted from blood. The sample's subset: CD45RA-negative fraction. The receptor's source is a woman under 40 in good health. The CDR3 loop reads CAGSDINQGEAFF. The CDR3 nucleotides read TGTGCCGGGTCCGACATTAACCAAGGTGAAGCTTTCTTT. Together with reference TRBV28 and TRBJ1-1, the CDR3 gives the full variable domain: DVKVTQSSRYLVKRTGEKVFLECVQDMDHENMFWYRQDPGLGLRLIYFSYDVKMKEKGDIPEGYSVSREKKERFSLILESASTNQTSMYLCAGSDINQGEAFFGQGTRLTVV.